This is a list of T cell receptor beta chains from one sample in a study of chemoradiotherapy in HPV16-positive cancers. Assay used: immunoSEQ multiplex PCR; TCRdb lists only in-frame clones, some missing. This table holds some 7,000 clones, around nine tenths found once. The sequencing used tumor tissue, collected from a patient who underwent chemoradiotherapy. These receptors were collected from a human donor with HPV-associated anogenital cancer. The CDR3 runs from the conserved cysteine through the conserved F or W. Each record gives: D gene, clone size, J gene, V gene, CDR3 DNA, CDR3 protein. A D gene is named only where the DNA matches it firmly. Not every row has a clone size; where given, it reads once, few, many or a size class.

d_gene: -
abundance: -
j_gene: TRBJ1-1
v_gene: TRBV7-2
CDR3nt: TGTGCCAGCAGCTTTCAGGGAGGCATGAACACTGAAGCTTTCTTT
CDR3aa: CASSFQGGMNTEAFF

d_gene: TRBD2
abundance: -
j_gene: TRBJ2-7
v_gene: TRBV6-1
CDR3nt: TGTGCCAGCAGTGAACGGGCTAGCGGGAGATACGAGCAGTACTTC
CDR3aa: CASSERASGRYEQYF

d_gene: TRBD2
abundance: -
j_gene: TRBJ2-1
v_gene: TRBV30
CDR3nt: TGTGCCTGGAGTCCGGTGCGGGAGGGGAATGAGCAGTTCTTC
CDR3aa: CAWSPVREGNEQFF

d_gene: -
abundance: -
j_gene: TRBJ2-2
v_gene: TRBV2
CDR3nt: TGTGCCTCTGGGACTCCAGCATCCACCGGGGAGCTGTTTTTT
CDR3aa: CASGTPASTGELFF

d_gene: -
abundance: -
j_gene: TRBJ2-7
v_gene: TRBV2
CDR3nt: TGTGCCAGCAGTGAAAGGGTGGACTACCTCTACGAGCAGTACTTC
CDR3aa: CASSERVDYLYEQYF

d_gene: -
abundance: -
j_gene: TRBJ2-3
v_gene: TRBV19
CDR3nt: TGTGCCAGTAGTATCGGTTACCGCACAGATACGCAGTATTTT
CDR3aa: CASSIGYRTDTQYF

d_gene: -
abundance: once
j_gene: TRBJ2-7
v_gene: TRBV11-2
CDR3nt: TGTGCCAGCAGCTTGATACAGAGAAGCTCCTACGAGCAGTACTTC
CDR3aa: CASSLIQRSSYEQYF

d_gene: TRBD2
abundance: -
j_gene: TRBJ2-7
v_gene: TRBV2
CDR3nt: TGTGCCAGCAGTTTCCTACAGCGGGAGGCCTACGAGCAGTACTTC
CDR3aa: CASSFLQREAYEQYF

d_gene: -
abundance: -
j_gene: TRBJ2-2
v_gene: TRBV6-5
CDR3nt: TGTGCCAGCAGCCTGGACAATCCTTACACCGGGGAGCTGTTTTTT
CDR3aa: CASSLDNPYTGELFF

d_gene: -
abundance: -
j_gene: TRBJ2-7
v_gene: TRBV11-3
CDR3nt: TGTGCCAGCAGCTCCCTATCAGCGAACGAGCAGTACTTC
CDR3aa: CASSSLSANEQYF

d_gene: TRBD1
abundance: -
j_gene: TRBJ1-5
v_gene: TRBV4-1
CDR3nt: TGCGCCAGCAGCCAAGCGGGACAGGAGCATCAGCCCCAGCATTTT
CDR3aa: CASSQAGQEHQPQHF

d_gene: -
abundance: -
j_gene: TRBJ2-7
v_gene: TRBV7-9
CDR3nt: TGTGCCAGCAGCTTAGGATCCTACGAGCAGTACTTC
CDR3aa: CASSLGSYEQYF

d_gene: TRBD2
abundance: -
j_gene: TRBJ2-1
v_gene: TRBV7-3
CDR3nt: TGTGCCAGCAGCCCCAACGGGAGGGGGAATGAGCAGTTCTTC
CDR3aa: CASSPNGRGNEQFF

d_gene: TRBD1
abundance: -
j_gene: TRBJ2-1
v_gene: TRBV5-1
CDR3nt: TGCGCCAGCAGCCTACCTACAGGGGACAATGAGCAGTTCTTC
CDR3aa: CASSLPTGDNEQFF

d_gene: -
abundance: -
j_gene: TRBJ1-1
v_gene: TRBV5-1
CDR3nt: TGCGCCAGTTACAGGGATACGAACACTGAAGCTTTCTTT
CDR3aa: CASYRDTNTEAFF

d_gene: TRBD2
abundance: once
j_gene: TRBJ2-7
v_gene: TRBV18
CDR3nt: TGTGCCAGCTTCGGGACTAGCGGGAACTACGAGCAGTACTTC
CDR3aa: CASFGTSGNYEQYF

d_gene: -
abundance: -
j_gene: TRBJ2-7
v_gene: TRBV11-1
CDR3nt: TGTGCCAGCAGCTTGGGCAGGGGACACGAGCAGTACTTC
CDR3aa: CASSLGRGHEQYF

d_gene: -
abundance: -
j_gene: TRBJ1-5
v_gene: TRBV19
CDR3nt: TGTGCCAGTAGTATCTGGGGCGAAGGCAATCAGCCCCAGCATTTT
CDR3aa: CASSIWGEGNQPQHF

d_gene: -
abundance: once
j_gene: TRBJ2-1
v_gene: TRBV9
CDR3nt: TGTGCCAGCAGCCCATACGACAATGAGCAGTTCTTC
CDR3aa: CASSPYDNEQFF

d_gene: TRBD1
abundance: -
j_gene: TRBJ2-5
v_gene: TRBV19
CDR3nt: TGTGCCAGTAGTGGGACAGGGGGTCATAGGGGCGGCCTCCAGTACTTC
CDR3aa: CASSGTGGHRGGLQYF

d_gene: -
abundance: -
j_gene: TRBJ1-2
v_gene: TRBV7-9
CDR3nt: TGTGCCAGCAGCCCGCGACGGGAGTCTCTTTCTGGCTACACCTTC
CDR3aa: CASSPRRESLSGYTF

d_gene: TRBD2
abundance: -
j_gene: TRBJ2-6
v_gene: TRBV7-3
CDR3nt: TGTGCCAGCAGCCCCGGGACTAGCTCTGGGGCCAACGTCCTGACTTTC
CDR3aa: CASSPGTSSGANVLTF

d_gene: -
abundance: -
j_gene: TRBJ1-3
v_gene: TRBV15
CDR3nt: TGTGCCACCAGCAGAGGACAAGGGGGGTTTTCTGGAAACACCATATATTTT
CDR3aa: CATSRGQGGFSGNTIYF

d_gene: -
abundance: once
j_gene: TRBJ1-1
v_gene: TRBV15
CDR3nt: TGTGCCACCAGCAGACTGGACACGGGAAACACTGAAGCTTTCTTT
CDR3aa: CATSRLDTGNTEAFF

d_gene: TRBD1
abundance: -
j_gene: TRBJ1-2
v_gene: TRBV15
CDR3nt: TGTGCCACCAGCAGAGGGACAGGGGGCGGGTATGGCTACACCTTC
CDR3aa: CATSRGTGGGYGYTF

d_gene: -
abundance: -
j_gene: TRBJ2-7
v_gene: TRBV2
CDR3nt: TGTGCCAGCAGTCTCCTCGCGGGGTGGCAGGGCTTGCGCGAGCAGTACTTC
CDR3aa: CASSLLAGWQGLREQYF

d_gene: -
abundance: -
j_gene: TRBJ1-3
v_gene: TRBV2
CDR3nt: TGTGCCAGCAGTGCCAGGGACTCTGGAAACACCATATATTTT
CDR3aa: CASSARDSGNTIYF

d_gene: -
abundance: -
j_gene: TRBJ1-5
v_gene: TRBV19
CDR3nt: TGTGCCGGGGGAGTGGGCAGGCGTCAGCCCCAGCATTTT
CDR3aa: CAGGVGRRQPQHF

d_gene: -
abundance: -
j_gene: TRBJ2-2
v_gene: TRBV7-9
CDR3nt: TGTGCCAGCAGCTCCGGGACATTATACACCGGGGAGCTGTTTTTT
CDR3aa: CASSSGTLYTGELFF

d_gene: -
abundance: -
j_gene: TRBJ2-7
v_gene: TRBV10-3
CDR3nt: TGTGCCATCAGTGACGCCCGCTACGAGCAGTACTTC
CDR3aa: CAISDARYEQYF

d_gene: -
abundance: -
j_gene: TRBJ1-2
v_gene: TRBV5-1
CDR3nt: TGCGCCAGCAGCCTGGCTATTAAAGATGGCTACACCTTC
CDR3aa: CASSLAIKDGYTF

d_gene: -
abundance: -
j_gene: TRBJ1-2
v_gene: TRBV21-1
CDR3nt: TGTGCCAGCAGCAAAGATCAGGGACTCTATGGCTACACCTTC
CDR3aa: CASSKDQGLYGYTF

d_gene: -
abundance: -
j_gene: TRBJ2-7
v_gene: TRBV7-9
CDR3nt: TGTGCCATACCGGGACGGAGCGTTTCCGAGCAGTACTTC
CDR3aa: CAIPGRSVSEQYF

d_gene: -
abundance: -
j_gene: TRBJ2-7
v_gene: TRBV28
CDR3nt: TGTGCCAGCAAGGTTGGAGGGGGCATCTACGAGCAGTACTTC
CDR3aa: CASKVGGGIYEQYF

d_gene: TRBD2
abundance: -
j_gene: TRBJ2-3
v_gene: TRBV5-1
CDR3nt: TGCGCCAGCAGCTTGGGACTAGCGGAGGCTAGCACAGATACGCAGTATTTT
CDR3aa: CASSLGLAEASTDTQYF

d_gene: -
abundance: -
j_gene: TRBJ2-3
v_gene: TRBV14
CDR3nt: TGTGCCAGCAGCCAAGTGAGAGGAGATACGCAGTATTTT
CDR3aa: CASSQVRGDTQYF

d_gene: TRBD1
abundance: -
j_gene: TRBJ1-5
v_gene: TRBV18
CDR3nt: TGTGCCAGCTCACCGGGGACAGGTAATCAGCCCCAGCATTTT
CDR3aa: CASSPGTGNQPQHF

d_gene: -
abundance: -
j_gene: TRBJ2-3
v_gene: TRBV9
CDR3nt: TGTGCCAGCAGCGGTAGCCCTAGAGGGGAAGCGCAGTATTTT
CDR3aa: CASSGSPRGEAQYF

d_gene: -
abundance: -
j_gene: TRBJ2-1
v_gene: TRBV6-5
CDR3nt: TGTGCCAGCAGTTATTCGAGCGCCGGGTGGTATGAGCAGTTCTTC
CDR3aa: CASSYSSAGWYEQFF

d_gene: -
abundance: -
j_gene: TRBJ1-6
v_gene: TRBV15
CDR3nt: TGTGCCACCAGCAAGGGAATCGGATATAATTCACCCCTCCACTTT
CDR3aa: CATSKGIGYNSPLHF

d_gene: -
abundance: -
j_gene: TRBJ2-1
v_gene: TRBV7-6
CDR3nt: TGTGCCAGCAGCCCGGGTGAGGGGCGATCCTACAATGAGCAGTTCTTC
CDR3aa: CASSPGEGRSYNEQFF

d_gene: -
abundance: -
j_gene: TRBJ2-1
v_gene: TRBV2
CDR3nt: TGTGCCAGCAGTGTATCCCCTGCCTACAATGAGCAGTTCTTC
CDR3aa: CASSVSPAYNEQFF

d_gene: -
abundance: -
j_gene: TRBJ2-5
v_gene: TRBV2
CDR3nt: TGTGCCAGCAGTGAACAGGGCCAAGAGACCCAGTACTTC
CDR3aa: CASSEQGQETQYF

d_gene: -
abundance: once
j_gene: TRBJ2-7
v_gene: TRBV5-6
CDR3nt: TGTGCCAGCAGCTTGGGCCTTGCGGCAGCCTACGAGCAGTACTTC
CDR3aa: CASSLGLAAAYEQYF

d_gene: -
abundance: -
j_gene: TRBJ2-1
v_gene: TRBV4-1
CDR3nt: TGCGCCAGCAGGCAGTGGACCCCCGGGTACAATGAGCAGTTCTTC
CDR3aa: CASRQWTPGYNEQFF

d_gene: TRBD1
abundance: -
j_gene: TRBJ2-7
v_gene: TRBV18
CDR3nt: TGTGCCAGCTCAGCCGGGACAGGTCCCTACGAGCAGTACTTC
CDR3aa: CASSAGTGPYEQYF

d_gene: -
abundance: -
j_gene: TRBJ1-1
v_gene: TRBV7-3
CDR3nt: TGTGCCAGCAGCTTAAGGGGGGGGGTTACTGAAGCTTTCTTT
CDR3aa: CASSLRGGVTEAFF